These T cell receptor beta chains were read from a single sample in a study of PD-L1 blockade in urothelial cancer. Measured with immunoSEQ multiplex PCR; TCRdb has only the in-frame clones, and not every one. The data contain tens of thousands of clones, roughly 76% of them singletons. The starting material was PBMCs, obtained around atezolizumab (anti-PD-L1) treatment. The receptors here all came from a man in his sixties or seventies with urothelial cancer. Each CDR3 is given with its conserved first and last residue. D genes are given only for firm matches. Clone size is given for some rows only: seen once, a few or many times, or a class if the clone is expanded.

D gene	clone size	V gene	J gene	CDR3 DNA	CDR3 protein
TRBD1	few	TRBV19	TRBJ1-6	TGTGCCAGTAGTACCGGGACAGGAAACCCCCCACCCCTCCACTTT	CASSTGTGNPPPLHF
.	once	TRBV27	TRBJ2-6	TGTGCCAGCAGTGCCCGTTATGAGGGGGAAGGGGCCAACGTCCTGACTTTC	CASSARYEGEGANVLTF
.	.	TRBV30	TRBJ1-1	TGTGCCTGGGTTTTTGCGAGGGGGACCACTGAAGCTTTCTTT	CAWVFARGTTEAFF
TRBD1	once	TRBV5-1	TRBJ2-3	TGCGCCAGCAGCCTCAGGACAGGGGGCACAGATACGCAGTATTTT	CASSLRTGGTDTQYF
TRBD2	once	TRBV15	TRBJ2-7	TGTGCCACCAGTAAGCTAGCGGGGGCCTCGTCGACCCGCGAGCAGTACTTC	CATSKLAGASSTREQYF
.	.	TRBV7-3	TRBJ1-1	TGTGCCAGCAGCTCGACAGACCGCTATGAAGCTTTCTTT	CASSSTDRYEAFF
TRBD2	.	TRBV2	TRBJ2-3	TGTGCCAGCAGTGAATTGGGAGGGGATTCAGATACGCAGTATTTT	CASSELGGDSDTQYF
TRBD1	.	TRBV13	TRBJ1-1	TGTGCCAGCAGCTCCGGGACAGGGCAGGATAACACTGAAGCTTTCTTT	CASSSGTGQDNTEAFF
TRBD1	.	TRBV19	TRBJ1-5	TGTGCCACGCAGGAGACAGGGCGTTCTAATCAGCCCCAGCATTTT	CATQETGRSNQPQHF
TRBD1	.	TRBV30	TRBJ1-4	TGTGCCTGGAGGGACAGGCCCGATGAAAAACTGTTTTTT	CAWRDRPDEKLFF
TRBD1	.	TRBV11-2	TRBJ1-2	TGTGCCAGCAGCTTGGGGACAGGGGCGTATGGCTACACCTTC	CASSLGTGAYGYTF
.	.	TRBV7-2	TRBJ2-3	TGTGCCAGCAGCTTATCCAGGGGTACAGATACGCAGTATTTT	CASSLSRGTDTQYF
.	.	TRBV27	TRBJ2-6	TGTGCCAGCTCAACCGGGGGCTCTGGGGCCAACGTCCTGACTTTC	CASSTGGSGANVLTF
.	.	TRBV2	TRBJ1-4	TGTGCCAGCAGTTGGGAGGGGACGAGGAATGAAAAACTGTTTTTT	CASSWEGTRNEKLFF
TRBD2	.	TRBV4-2	TRBJ2-5	TGTGCCAGCAGCCCCTTACTAGCGACCCGCTCGGAGACCCAGTACTTC	CASSPLLATRSETQYF
.	.	TRBV6-1	TRBJ1-5	TGTGCCAGCAGTGAAGCGGGACTTAGCAATCAGCCCCAGCATTTT	CASSEAGLSNQPQHF
.	.	TRBV12-5	TRBJ1-1	TGTGCTAGTGCCCTGGGAGTGAACACTGAAGCTTTCTTT	CASALGVNTEAFF
.	.	TRBV5-1	TRBJ2-7	TGCGCCAGCAGCCCTCAGGGTGATGGAGACGAGCAGTACTTC	CASSPQGDGDEQYF
.	.	TRBV6-5	TRBJ1-2	TGTGCCAGCAGCGACCCAGCCCTAGCTAACTATGGCTACACCTTC	CASSDPALANYGYTF
TRBD1	.	TRBV27	TRBJ2-2	TGTGCCAGCAGTCCCCTCGCCTTCGGGACAGGGGTAGTGAACACCGGGGAGCTGTTTTTT	CASSPLAFGTGVVNTGELFF
.	.	TRBV4-1	TRBJ2-3	TGCGCCAGCAGCCAAGAAGGAGAGGATTACACAGATACGCAGTATTTT	CASSQEGEDYTDTQYF
TRBD1	.	TRBV28	TRBJ2-2	TGTGCCAGCACCGACAGGGGGCGCACCGGGGAGCTGTTTTTT	CASTDRGRTGELFF
TRBD2	.	TRBV5-1	TRBJ2-7	TGCGCCAGCAGCTTGGAGTCTAGCGGGCCGTACGAGCAGTACTTC	CASSLESSGPYEQYF
.	.	TRBV28	TRBJ2-7	TGTGCCAGCAGTCCCCCAGGGCGGCGCTCCTACGAGCAGTACTTC	CASSPPGRRSYEQYF
TRBD1	.	TRBV29-1	TRBJ2-3	TGCAGCGCGCTCCCCCGGGACAGGGCTCTACCAGATACGCAGTATTTT	CSALPRDRALPDTQYF
TRBD1	.	TRBV29-1	TRBJ2-7	TGCAGCGGCCTGAGGACCGGGACAGGTGGATCCTACGAGCAGTACTTC	CSGLRTGTGGSYEQYF
TRBD1	.	TRBV4-1	TRBJ2-7	TGCGCCAGCAGCCAAGAAGATCGTGAGGGGGCATTCTACGAGCAGTACTTC	CASSQEDREGAFYEQYF
TRBD1	.	TRBV7-2	TRBJ2-1	TGTGCCAGCAGCGGGCGGACAGGGAATGAGCAGTTCTTC	CASSGRTGNEQFF